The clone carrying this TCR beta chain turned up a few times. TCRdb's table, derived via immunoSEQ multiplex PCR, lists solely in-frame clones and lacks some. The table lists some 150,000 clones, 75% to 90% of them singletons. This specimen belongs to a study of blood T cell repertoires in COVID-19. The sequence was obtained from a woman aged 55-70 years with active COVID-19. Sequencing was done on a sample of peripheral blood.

This CDR3 is CASSYLKNQPQHF. The CDR3, as DNA: TGTGCCAGCAGCTACCTGAAGAATCAGCCCCAGCATTTT. This rearrangement joins TRBV28 to TRBJ1-5; D unclear. CDR1 is MDHEN, CDR2 SYDVKM, per germline. V dropped 6 bases and J dropped 4 bases, with 10 bases sitting between them. CDR3 size: 13 residues. The variable domain in full, with the rest retrieved from reference TRBV28 and TRBJ1-5, is DVKVTQSSRYLVKRTGEKVFLECVQDMDHENMFWYRQDPGLGLRLIYFSYDVKMKEKGDIPEGYSVSREKKERFSLILESASTNQTSMYLCASSYLKNQPQHFGDGTRLSIL.